The 15 T cell receptor beta chains below come from one sample, sequenced in a study of STAT5B mutations in CD4+ large granular lymphocyte leukemia. Here immunoSEQ multiplex PCR was the method, and the copy in TCRdb shows in-frame clones only, minus some. Of just over 40,000 clones in the sample, approximately 80% were seen once. The sample taken for sequencing was CD4+ T cells from blood buffy coats. All receptors derive from a human donor in good health.

The chain combines TRBV6-6 with TRBJ1-3; perhaps TRBD1 as D (6 bases). Germline CDR1 MNHNY, CDR2 SVGAGI (reference sequence). The CDR3 totals 16 residues. Trimming took 3 bases from V and 3 from J, leaving 15 bases between them. Here the CDR3 reads CASSYFDRNHGNTIYF. CDR3 nucleotide sequence: TGTGCCAGCAGTTATTTCGACAGGAATCATGGAAACACCATATATTTT.

The chain combines TRBV27 with TRBJ1-5, with D possibly TRBD1 on 5 matching bases. Germline CDR1 reads MNHEY; CDR2 reads SMNVEV (reference sequence). Trimming shortened V by 6 bases and J by 6 bases, and 15 bases separated the two germline ends. There are 14 residues in the CDR3. CDR3 loop: CASRTRGAGQPQHF. The CDR3 DNA follows: TGTGCCAGCAGAACACGAGGGGCGGGTCAGCCCCAGCATTTT.

This clone was seen just once. The chain carries TRBV2 and TRBJ2-7; TRBD2 matches 10 bases. The J segment lost 2 bases and the V segment lost 6 bases, leaving 7 bases of the junction unmatched. The CDR3 is 15 residues long. CDR1 and CDR2 (germline): SNHLY, FYNNEI. The CDR3 reads CASRWSGGATYEQYF. CDR3 nucleotides: TGTGCCAGCAGATGGAGCGGGGGGGCGACCTACGAGCAGTACTTC.

This clone was counted between two and nine times. The V and J genes are TRBV18 and TRBJ2-7; TRBD1 might be the D (6 bases). V gave up 3 bases and J gave up 2 bases, with 14 bases separating them. Per the germline V gene, CDR1 is KGHSH and CDR2 is LQKENI. The CDR3 runs to 15 residues. The CDR3 is CASSPGPRQAYEQYF. The CDR3 nucleotides read TGTGCCAGCTCACCGGGGCCGAGACAGGCCTACGAGCAGTACTTC.

This rearrangement joins TRBV7-6 to TRBJ2-5; no reliable D call. Germline CDR1 SGHVS, CDR2 FNYEAQ. Trimming stripped 5 bases from V and 5 bases from J, with 15 bases between. This CDR3 contains 14 residues. This CDR3 reads CASSRSELAETQYF. Here the CDR3 DNA reads TGTGCCAGCAGCCGCAGCGAACTGGCGGAGACCCAGTACTTC.

The CDR3 is CASIGRNYGYTF. CDR3 DNA: TGTGCCAGCATAGGTCGGAACTATGGCTACACCTTC. The chain is built from TRBV6-6 and TRBJ1-2; the D is unclear. V lost 7 bases, J lost 2 bases, and 8 bases lay in between. This CDR3 contains 12 residues. CDR1 MNHNY and CDR2 SVGAGI come from the germline V gene (reference sequence).

This sequence joins TRBV5-6 and TRBJ1-4; D not certain. In germline, CDR1 is SGHDT, CDR2 YYEEEE. Trimming took off 0 bases at V and 2 bases at J, with 2 bases between the two ends. The CDR3 spans 13 residues. CDR3 DNA sequence: TGTGCCAGCAGCTTGGGGACTAATGAAAAACTGTTTTTT. Translation: CASSLGTNEKLFF.

This rearrangement joins TRBV2 to TRBJ1-2; no clear D. The CDR3 extends over 13 amino acids. In germline, CDR1 is SNHLY, CDR2 FYNNEI. Between the trimmed V and J ends, which lost 4 bases and 8 bases, there was a span of 14 bases. The CDR3 loop reads CASSARVRNGYTF. The DNA of the CDR3 is TGTGCCAGCAGTGCAAGGGTAAGGAACGGCTACACCTTC.

As DNA, the CDR3 is TGCGCCAGCAGCCAAGAGACCGGGGGTCCCAATGAGCAGTTCTTC. It codes for CASSQETGGPNEQFF. The chain combines TRBV4-3 with TRBJ2-1, with D maybe TRBD2 (6 bases). Germline CDR1 reads LGHNA; CDR2 reads YSLEER. The CDR3 spans 15 residues. The V and J ends lost 0 bases and 6 bases respectively, with 12 bases between them.

The gene calls are TRBV2 and TRBJ1-5; D uncertain. This CDR3 region has 14 residues. CDR1 is SNHLY, CDR2 FYNNEI, per germline. Trimming took off 4 bases at V and 5 bases at J, with 12 bases between the two ends. In nucleotides, the CDR3 is TGTGCCAGCAGTGTTGAGGCAAAATATCAGCCCCAGCATTTT. This sequence encodes CASSVEAKYQPQHF.

This clone was recorded only once. The chain has TRBV2 and TRBJ2-1, with 15 positions matching TRBD2. The CDR3 loop spans 16 amino acids. Germline values: CDR1 SNHLY, CDR2 FYNNEI. J was trimmed by 4 bases and V by 7 bases; bases with no gene match: 5. CDR3 region: CASKGTSGGKYNEQFF. DNA of the CDR3: TGTGCCAGCAAAGGGACTAGCGGGGGGAAGTACAATGAGCAGTTCTTC.

The V call is TRBV19, the J call TRBJ1-2; D might be TRBD1 (6 bases). The germline CDR1 and CDR2 sequences are LNHDA and SQIVND (reference sequence). V lost 6 bases to trimming and J lost 4 bases, with 15 bases between them. This CDR3 is 14 amino acids long. The CDR3 DNA is TGTGCCAGTAGGGCCTCGGGGGGCGCCTATGGCTACACCTTC. Protein product: CASRASGGAYGYTF.

This clone has just one count. This chain joins TRBV5-1 and TRBJ2-1; the D is unclear. Germline V gene data show CDR1 as SGHRS and CDR2 as YFSETQ. This CDR3 is built from 15 residues. V lost 4 bases to trimming and J lost 6 bases, with 17 bases between them. DNA of the CDR3: TGCGCCAGCAGCATCCGGACGCCGCTCTCCAATGAGCAGTTCTTC. This encodes CASSIRTPLSNEQFF.

The rearrangement links TRBV9 to TRBJ1-4, with D possibly matching TRBD1 (5 bases). Germline CDR1 SGDLS, CDR2 YYNGEE. Trimming pared 3 bases from V and 5 bases from J, leaving 17 bases between. This CDR3 has 16 amino acids. The CDR3 sequence: CASSAQPGTPNEKLFF. DNA for the CDR3: TGTGCCAGCAGCGCCCAGCCAGGGACGCCAAATGAAAAACTGTTTTTT.

The chain has TRBV19 and TRBJ1-2, with 8 bases identical to TRBD1. V shed 5 bases, J shed 1 base, and the junction held 9 bases outside the gene matches. From germline, CDR1 is LNHDA and CDR2 SQIVND (reference sequence). There are 16 residues in the CDR3. The DNA for the CDR3 is TGTGCCAGTAGTGACCGGGACAGGTTCTATAACTATGGCTACACCTTC. The encoded protein is CASSDRDRFYNYGYTF.